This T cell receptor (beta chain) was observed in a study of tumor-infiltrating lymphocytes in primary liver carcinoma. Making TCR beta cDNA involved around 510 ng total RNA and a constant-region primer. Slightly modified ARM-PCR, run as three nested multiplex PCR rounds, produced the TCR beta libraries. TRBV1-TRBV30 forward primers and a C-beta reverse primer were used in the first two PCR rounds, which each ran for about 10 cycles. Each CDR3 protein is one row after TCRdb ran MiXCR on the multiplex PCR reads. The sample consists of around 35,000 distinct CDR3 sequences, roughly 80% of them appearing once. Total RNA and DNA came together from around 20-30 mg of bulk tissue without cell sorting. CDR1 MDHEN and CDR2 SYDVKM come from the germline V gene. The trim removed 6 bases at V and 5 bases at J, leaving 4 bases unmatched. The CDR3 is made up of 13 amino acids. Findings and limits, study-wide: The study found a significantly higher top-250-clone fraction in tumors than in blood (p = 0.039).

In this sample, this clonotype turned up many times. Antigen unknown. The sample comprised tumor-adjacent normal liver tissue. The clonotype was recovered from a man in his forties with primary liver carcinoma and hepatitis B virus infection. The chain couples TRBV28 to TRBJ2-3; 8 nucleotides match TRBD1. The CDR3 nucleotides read TGTGCCAGCAGATTACAGGGGGTAGATACGCAGTATTTT. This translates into CASRLQGVDTQYF.